A selection of T cell receptor beta chains follows, all from one sample in a study of identifying expanded T cells in peripheral blood. Only in-frame clones appear in the TCRdb table, and some are missing; sequencing was by immunoSEQ multiplex PCR. This sample has about 82,000 clones, with 85% to 90% found just once. The sample taken for sequencing was blood. The source is a person aged 18 to 75 in good health. Both conserved end residues are part of each CDR3. The order of the fields is D gene, J gene, V gene, CDR3 protein, CDR3 DNA. D genes are given only for firm matches.

d_call: NA
j_call: TRBJ1-4
v_call: TRBV7-9
cdr3_aa: CASSRDLSPFSRNEKLFF
cdr3_nt: TGTGCCAGCAGCCGGGACTTGAGCCCCTTCTCCCGTAATGAAAAACTGTTTTTT

d_call: TRBD1
j_call: TRBJ1-5
v_call: TRBV27
cdr3_aa: CASSLSGTGGPNQPQHF
cdr3_nt: TGTGCCAGCAGTTTATCCGGGACAGGGGGCCCCAATCAGCCCCAGCATTTT

d_call: NA
j_call: TRBJ2-3
v_call: TRBV30
cdr3_aa: CAWSGGDTQYF
cdr3_nt: TGTGCCTGGAGTGGTGGAGATACGCAGTATTTT

d_call: TRBD2
j_call: TRBJ2-1
v_call: TRBV4-2
cdr3_aa: CASSQDGLSGRRNEQFF
cdr3_nt: TGTGCCAGCAGCCAAGATGGGTTGAGCGGGAGACGGAATGAGCAGTTCTTC

d_call: TRBD1
j_call: TRBJ2-2
v_call: TRBV5-1
cdr3_aa: CASRPGTGGTGELFF
cdr3_nt: TGCGCCAGCAGGCCCGGGACAGGGGGCACCGGGGAGCTGTTTTTT

d_call: NA
j_call: TRBJ1-1
v_call: TRBV27
cdr3_aa: CASSLSTGEAFF
cdr3_nt: TGTGCCAGCAGTTTATCGACAGGTGAAGCTTTCTTT

d_call: NA
j_call: TRBJ2-7
v_call: TRBV11-2
cdr3_aa: CASSLEIGSFYEQYF
cdr3_nt: TGTGCCAGCAGCTTAGAAATCGGCAGCTTCTACGAGCAGTACTTC

d_call: NA
j_call: TRBJ2-7
v_call: TRBV7-2
cdr3_aa: CASSFLGGGRISSNKYF
cdr3_nt: TGTGCCAGCAGCTTTTTGGGGGGCGGTAGGATATCCTCAAACAAGTACTTC

d_call: TRBD2
j_call: TRBJ2-1
v_call: TRBV27
cdr3_aa: CASSLRRGGYNEQFF
cdr3_nt: TGTGCCAGCAGTTTACGGCGCGGGGGTTACAATGAGCAGTTCTTC

d_call: TRBD1
j_call: TRBJ1-2
v_call: TRBV19
cdr3_aa: CASSADRVGYGYTF
cdr3_nt: TGTGCCAGTAGTGCGGACAGGGTAGGATATGGCTACACCTTC

d_call: NA
j_call: TRBJ2-7
v_call: TRBV27
cdr3_aa: CASSWGVSGPVNYEQYF
cdr3_nt: TGTGCCAGCAGTTGGGGAGTTTCGGGACCAGTAAACTACGAGCAGTACTTC

d_call: TRBD1
j_call: TRBJ2-3
v_call: TRBV4-1
cdr3_aa: CASSQVLQGTTDTQYF
cdr3_nt: TGCGCCAGCAGCCAAGTGTTACAGGGGACGACAGATACGCAGTATTTT

d_call: NA
j_call: TRBJ2-2
v_call: TRBV19
cdr3_aa: CASITANTGELFF
cdr3_nt: TGTGCCAGTATCACGGCGAACACCGGGGAGCTGTTTTTT

d_call: TRBD1
j_call: TRBJ1-1
v_call: TRBV10-2
cdr3_aa: CASRIGQGTEAFF
cdr3_nt: TGCGCCAGCAGAATAGGACAGGGTACTGAAGCTTTCTTT

d_call: NA
j_call: TRBJ2-1
v_call: TRBV18
cdr3_aa: CASSPSSGSRDEQFF
cdr3_nt: TGTGCCAGCTCACCATCCAGCGGCTCTAGGGATGAGCAGTTCTTC

d_call: NA
j_call: TRBJ1-1
v_call: TRBV5-1
cdr3_aa: CASSSGHPNTEAFF
cdr3_nt: TGCGCCAGCAGCTCGGGACACCCGAACACTGAAGCTTTCTTT

d_call: NA
j_call: TRBJ2-7
v_call: TRBV28
cdr3_aa: CASREVGEQYF
cdr3_nt: TGTGCCAGCAGGGAGGTGGGTGAGCAGTACTTC